The clone carrying this TCR beta chain came up once. Source study methods: The assay estimated nucleated cells by amplifying reference gene primers. Some clones are missing from TCRdb's copy, which holds only in-frame ones; the method was immunoSEQ multiplex PCR. The DNA gave D and trimming, while V, J and clone size come from that table. The data hold 140,000 or so clones, with approximately 90% observed a single time. This specimen belongs to a study of blood T cell repertoires in COVID-19. Looking at the study overall: COVID-19 samples from acute and convalescent phases originated in the United States, Italy and Spain. Nucleic acid was either cDNA or gDNA, and it came from T cells, B-cell-depleted T cells, or PBMCs.

The CDR3 is 13 residues long. V shed 6 bases, J shed 6 bases, and the junction held 4 bases outside the gene matches. The origin of this receptor is a woman of 80 years or more with acute or convalescent COVID-19. This sequence joins TRBV12-3 or TRBV12-4 and TRBJ1-2, with 10 bases aligning to TRBD1. The material sequenced was peripheral blood. CDR3 region: CASSPDRGHGYTF. The CDR3 nucleotides read TGTGCCAGCAGCCCAGACAGGGGGCATGGCTACACCTTC.